These 18 T cell receptor beta chains share one sample of origin, sequenced in a study of CXCR3-negative and CXCR3-positive naive CD8 T cells. Researchers prepared the TRB cDNA libraries using 5' RACE with UMI labels. TCRdb reprocessed the 5' RACE reads, with one entry per CDR3 protein and no DNA. Here the sample table reports 90,000 to 100,000 distinct CDR3 sequences. The specimen was naive CXCR3- CD8+ T cells from blood. The subset denotes: CD45RO-CCR7+CD27+CD95- naive CD8+ T cells lacking CXCR3 (TNR3-). The receptors here all came from a human donor in good health. Some clones in this sample may be carry-over from other donors' samples.

The chain joins TRBV12-3 or TRBV12-4 to TRBJ2-6; lacking DNA, the TRBD2 call made by TCRdb goes unchecked. The CDR3 is 16 residues long. CDR3 sequence reads: CASSLAWEGGANVLTF.

The V call is TRBV7-9, the J call TRBJ1-1; with no DNA, the TCRdb D assignment of TRBD1 cannot be verified. The CDR3 totals 15 residues. From germline, CDR1 is SEHNR and CDR2 FQNEAQ (reference sequence). The CDR3 reads CASSSLSGMDAEAFF.

The rearrangement links TRBV6-2 or TRBV6-3 to TRBJ2-7; the TRBD1 assignment by TCRdb is unverifiable without DNA. Germline CDR1 reads MNHEY; CDR2 reads SVGEGT. CDR3 length: 14 amino acids. The CDR3: CASSYVEGADEQYF.

The V gene is TRBV7-9, the J gene TRBJ2-1; TCRdb selects TRBD1, and the lack of DNA leaves this call unchecked. Germline V lookup: CDR1 SEHNR, CDR2 FQNEAQ (reference sequence). This CDR3 region has 12 residues. The CDR3 spells CASSLGGTEQFF.

The chain has TRBV27 and TRBJ2-3; TCRdb outputs TRBD1, but without DNA this stays unchecked. Germline values: CDR1 MNHEY, CDR2 SMNVEV (reference sequence). The CDR3 totals 15 residues. The CDR3 protein is CASATLGGATDTQYF.

The V call is TRBV29-1, the J call TRBJ2-7. Germline V lookup: CDR1 SQVTM, CDR2 ANQGSEA. The CDR3 is made up of 14 amino acids. The CDR3 region is CSATFGAGPYEQYF.

The chain carries TRBV6-6 and TRBJ1-4; TCRdb calls TRBD1, which cannot be checked without DNA. The CDR3 is made up of 14 amino acids. In germline, CDR1 is MNHNY, CDR2 SVGAGI (reference sequence). This CDR3 is CASSTGEGWEKLFF.

This chain links TRBV15 with TRBJ1-5; checking the TCRdb D call of TRBD1 is not possible without DNA. The CDR3 covers 18 residues. The V gene's germline CDR1 is LNHNV and CDR2 YYDKDF (reference sequence). The CDR3 sequence is CATPLGQGFPERNQPQHF.

This chain connects TRBV2 to TRBJ2-1; lacking DNA, the TRBD1 call made by TCRdb goes unchecked. The CDR3 sequence is 14 residues long. Looked up from germline, CDR1 is SNHLY and CDR2 is FYNNEI. This chain's CDR3 is CASITGTGGNEQFF.

V usage is TRBV10-3 and J usage is TRBJ2-1; no DNA is available, so the TRBD1 call from TCRdb remains unchecked. Germline V lookup: CDR1 ENHRY, CDR2 SYGVKD. This CDR3 has 13 residues. This CDR3 is CAISETGGAEQFF.

The chain couples TRBV7-9 to TRBJ2-1; TCRdb names TRBD1, which stays unverified in the absence of DNA. CDR3 length equals 15 residues. CDR1 and CDR2 from the germline V gene are SEHNR and FQNEAQ (reference sequence). CDR3 loop: CASSTGTGSYNEQFF.

The chain uses TRBV2 and TRBJ2-3; TCRdb reports TRBD1, a call that lacks DNA to check it against. In germline, CDR1 is SNHLY, CDR2 FYNNEI. The CDR3 runs to 18 residues. The CDR3 loop reads CASIISPGGQGRSDTQYF.

The J gene is TRBJ2-3, the V gene TRBV20-1; no DNA is available, so the TRBD2 call from TCRdb remains unchecked. The CDR3 totals 13 residues. Germline CDR1 DFQATT, CDR2 SNEGSKA (reference sequence). The CDR3 region is CSARVAVTDTQYF.

V usage is TRBV29-1 and J usage is TRBJ2-7; TCRdb lists TRBD1, though no DNA is available to test this call. Germline CDR1 reads SQVTM; CDR2 reads ANQGSEA. The CDR3 length is 17 residues. The CDR3: CSVEAPPTGSKVYEQYF.

CDR3 region: CASSGDGAYEQYF. The V and J genes are TRBV5-1 and TRBJ2-7; TCRdb selects TRBD1, and the lack of DNA leaves this call unchecked. There are 13 residues in the CDR3. Germline-derived CDR1 and CDR2 are SGHRS and YFSETQ.

The genes are TRBV7-6 and TRBJ2-7; TCRdb gives TRBD1 as the D gene, but with no DNA this cannot be confirmed. Germline V gives CDR1 SGHVS, CDR2 FNYEAQ. The CDR3 spans 15 residues. CDR3 loop: CASSPRDRSSYEQYF.

The V call is TRBV19, the J call TRBJ1-1; TCRdb returns TRBD1, unconfirmable since there is no DNA. Germline lookup yields CDR1 LNHDA and CDR2 SQIVND (reference sequence). The CDR3 consists of 13 residues. CDR3 in amino acids: CASSATGGTEAFF.

The chain joins TRBV7-6 to TRBJ2-2; the TCRdb call, TRBD1, lacks DNA for checking. The CDR3 runs to 18 residues. The germline CDR1 and CDR2 sequences are SGHVS and FNYEAQ. The chain's CDR3 is CASSQRWGDRANTGELFF.